This entry is about one T cell receptor (beta chain). This entry belongs to a study of blood T cell repertoires in COVID-19. Study as a whole: Sample material is recorded as cDNA or gDNA derived from T cells, B-cell-depleted T cells, or PBMCs.

CDR1 MDHEN and CDR2 SYDVKM come from the germline V gene. After removal of 3 bases from V and 5 bases from J, the junction contained 8 bases not matched to a gene. This CDR3 has 16 amino acids. Sequencing used immunoSEQ multiplex PCR; TCRdb keeps in-frame clones, though not all of them. This table holds around 59,000 clones, 81% found once. Sequenced material: peripheral blood. V usage is TRBV28 and J usage is TRBJ1-4; 8 bases are shared with TRBD1. The origin of this receptor is a woman older than 75 with active or convalescent COVID-19. DNA for the CDR3: TGTGCCAGCAGTTTCCCGACAGGGGATCAAAATGAAAAACTGTTTTTT. It translates to CASSFPTGDQNEKLFF.